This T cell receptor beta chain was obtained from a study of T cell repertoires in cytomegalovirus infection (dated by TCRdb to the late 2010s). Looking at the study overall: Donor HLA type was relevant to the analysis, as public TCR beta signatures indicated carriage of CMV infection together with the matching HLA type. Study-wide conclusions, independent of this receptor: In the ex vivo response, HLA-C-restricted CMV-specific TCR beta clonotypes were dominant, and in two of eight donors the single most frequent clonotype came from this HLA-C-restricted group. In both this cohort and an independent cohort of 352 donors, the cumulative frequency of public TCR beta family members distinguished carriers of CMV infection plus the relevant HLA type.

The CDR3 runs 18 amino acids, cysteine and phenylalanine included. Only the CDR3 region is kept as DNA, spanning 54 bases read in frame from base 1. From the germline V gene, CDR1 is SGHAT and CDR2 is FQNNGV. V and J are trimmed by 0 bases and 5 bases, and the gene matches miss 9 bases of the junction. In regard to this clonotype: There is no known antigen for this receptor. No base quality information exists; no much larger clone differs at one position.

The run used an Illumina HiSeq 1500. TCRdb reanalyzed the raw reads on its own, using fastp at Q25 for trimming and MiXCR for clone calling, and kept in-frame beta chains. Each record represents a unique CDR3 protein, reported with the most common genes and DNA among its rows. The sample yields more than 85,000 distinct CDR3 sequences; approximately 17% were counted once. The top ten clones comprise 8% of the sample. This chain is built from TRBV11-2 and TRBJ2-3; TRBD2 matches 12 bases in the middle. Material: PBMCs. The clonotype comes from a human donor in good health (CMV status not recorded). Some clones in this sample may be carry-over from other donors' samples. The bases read TGTGCCAGCAGCTTAGATTGGGCTAGCGGGGGGGCCAAAGATACGCAGTATTTT. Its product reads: CASSLDWASGGAKDTQYF. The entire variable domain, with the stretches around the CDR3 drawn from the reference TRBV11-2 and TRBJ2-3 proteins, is EAGVAQSPRYKIIEKRQSVAFWCNPISGHATLYWYQQILGQGPKLLIQFQNNGVVDDSQLPKDRFSAERLKGVDSTLKIQPAKLEDSAVYLCASSLDWASGGAKDTQYFGPGTRLTVL.